These 11 T cell receptor beta chains came from one sample sequenced in a study of response to subunit inactivated influenza vaccine (dated by TCRdb to the late 2010s). To prepare the library, RT-PCR was applied. TCRdb shows the sequencer as Illumina HiSeq 2500. TCRdb ran its own pipeline on the public reads, namely fastp trimming at Q25 and MiXCR clone calling, and kept in-frame beta chains. Rows with a matching CDR3 protein are joined into one entry that keeps the most common DNA and genes. The sample table holds hundreds of thousands of distinct CDR3 sequences, of which around 18% were seen once. The ten most abundant clones make up roughly 10% of the sample. The specimen was PBMCs from blood, collected 4 to 6 days after vaccination. The receptors derive from a man between 50 and 59 years old who received an inactivated influenza vaccine. Donor details come from another sample of the same person, matched by shared clones.

This clonotype was counted a few times. The chain is built from TRBV7-9 and TRBJ1-2; 7 nucleotides match TRBD1. There are 14 residues in the CDR3. J gave up 6 bases and V 1 base, and 5 bases lay outside the gene matches. Germline CDR1 and CDR2: SEHNR and FQNEAQ (reference sequence). As DNA, the CDR3 is TGTGCCAGCAGCTTAGGCAGGACAGGCGATGGCTACACCTTC. It encodes CASSLGRTGDGYTF.

In nucleotides, the CDR3 is TGTGCCACCACCGACCTCCTGGAGACCCAGTACTTC. Its translation: CATTDLLETQYF. The rearrangement links TRBV15 to TRBJ2-5; D ambiguous. V was trimmed by 7 bases and J by 5 bases, leaving 11 bases between them. The CDR3 contains 12 residues. Germline V gene sequence: CDR1 LNHNV, CDR2 YYDKDF (reference sequence).

This sequence joins TRBV28 and TRBJ2-1; 9 nucleotides agree with TRBD2. Germline CDR1 is MDHEN and CDR2 is SYDVKM. V was clipped by 5 bases and J by 2 bases; unmatched bases: 4. This CDR3 has 15 residues. DNA for the CDR3: TGTGCCAGCAGTCAAGCTAGCGGGGCCTACAATGAGCAGTTCTTC. Protein: CASSQASGAYNEQFF.

This clonotype was detected a few times. The CDR3 DNA is TGTGCCAGCAGCTTAAGCCAGCCGGGGGGGCAGTACTTC. Encoded protein: CASSLSQPGGQYF. The rearrangement links TRBV7-9 to TRBJ2-7; 7 nucleotides agree with TRBD2. Germline V gene data show CDR1 as SEHNR and CDR2 as FQNEAQ (reference sequence). The CDR3 sequence is 13 residues long. V shed 2 bases and J 9 bases; nucleotides not matched to a gene: 7.

In its sample, this clonotype was seen a few times. V and J are TRBV20-1 and TRBJ2-5, with D tentatively TRBD1 (6 bases). Germline CDR1 and CDR2: DFQATT and SNEGSKA (reference sequence). The CDR3 contains 13 residues. The CDR3 is CRPATGNQETQYF. The CDR3 nucleotides read TGCAGACCCGCTACAGGGAACCAAGAGACCCAGTACTTC.

The chain uses TRBV25-1 and TRBJ2-7; 7 bases are a match to TRBD1. V was pared by 4 bases and J by 6 bases, with 6 bases of the junction left unmatched. The germline CDR1 and CDR2 sequences are MGHDK and SYGVNS. This CDR3 contains 13 residues. The CDR3 DNA is TGTGCCAGCAGTGCACAGGGGTTTGCCGAGCAGTACTTC. Encoded protein: CASSAQGFAEQYF.

The chain links TRBV12-3 or TRBV12-4 to TRBJ1-5, with 9 bases aligning to TRBD1. V was clipped by 1 base and J by 2 bases; unmatched bases: 3. This CDR3 region has 16 residues. The CDR3 DNA sequence: TGTGCCAGCAGTTTAGGGGGACAGGGAGGCAATCAGCCCCAGCATTTT. Translation: CASSLGGQGGNQPQHF.

V and J are TRBV3-1 and TRBJ1-1; the D is unclear. The V gene lost 4 bases and the J gene lost 2 bases, with 11 bases spanning the gap. The CDR3 contains 14 residues. Germline CDR1 and CDR2: LGHDT and YNNKEL (reference sequence). The chain's CDR3 is CASSPGQDNTEAFF. CDR3 bases: TGTGCCAGCAGCCCCGGTCAGGACAACACTGAAGCTTTCTTT.

The CDR3 reads CASSYTLWTGDHEQYF. CDR3 DNA sequence: TGTGCCAGCAGTTACACACTATGGACAGGGGACCACGAGCAGTACTTC. The chain couples TRBV6-5 to TRBJ2-7; 9 nucleotides match TRBD1. The J segment lost 5 bases and the V segment lost 2 bases, leaving 10 bases of the junction unmatched. CDR1 is MNHEY and CDR2 is SVGAGI in the germline V gene. The CDR3 runs 16 residues.

This clonotype was picked up many times. V gene TRBV20-1 combines with J gene TRBJ2-3, with a possible D match to TRBD2 (6 bases). V was shortened by 3 bases and J by 3 bases, with 16 bases between the two germline ends. Germline lookup yields CDR1 DFQATT and CDR2 SNEGSKA (reference sequence). This CDR3 spans 15 amino acids. Here the CDR3 DNA reads TGCAGTGCTAGTTATCGCGGGGAAAGGACAGATACGCAGTATTTT. Translated, it gives CSASYRGERTDTQYF.

This clonotype was picked up a small number of times. The chain joins TRBV10-3 to TRBJ1-1; D is possibly TRBD1 (5 bases). Germline lookup yields CDR1 ENHRY and CDR2 SYGVKD. This CDR3 spans 11 amino acids. The CDR3 spells CAARGVTEAFF. The CDR3 region has the DNA TGTGCAGCAAGAGGGGTCACTGAAGCTTTCTTT.